These T cell receptor beta chains were read from a single sample in a study of T-cell reconstitution after alpha-beta-depleted transplantation in children. One entry per CDR3 protein results from TCRdb running MiXCR on the PCR reads. The repertoire holds some 15,000 distinct CDR3 sequences, with around 4.9% as singletons. Source: PBMCs, taken before TCRalphabeta/CD19-depleted stem cell transplant. The receptors were gathered from a boy between 10 and 17 years old with acute lymphoblastic leukemia, due to receive a stem cell transplant. CDR3s include the opening cysteine and the closing phenylalanine or tryptophan. A D gene is named only where the DNA matches it firmly. Sizes are listed as once, few, many or a size class.

j_call	v_call	clone_size	d_call	cdr3_nt	cdr3_aa
TRBJ2-1	TRBV5-1	many	TRBD1	TGCGCCAGCGGGGGCAGACAGGGGCATGAGCAGTTCTTC	CASGGRQGHEQFF
TRBJ1-3	TRBV7-2	many	NA	TGTGCCAGCAGCTTATCAGGGAGAGGAAACACCATATATTTT	CASSLSGRGNTIYF
TRBJ1-1	TRBV5-1	many	NA	TGCGCCAGCAGCTTGGAGAGGTCCCGAAGGGACACTGAAGCTTTCTTT	CASSLERSRRDTEAFF
TRBJ1-1	TRBV27	many	NA	TGTGCCAGCAGTTTATTGGGGTTGGACACTGAAGCTTTCTTT	CASSLLGLDTEAFF
TRBJ1-1	TRBV4-3	many	NA	TGCGCCAGCAGCCAAGAAAACTTCCGGACCACTGAAGCTTTCTTT	CASSQENFRTTEAFF
TRBJ2-1	TRBV6-2/TRBV6-3	many	NA	TGTGCCAGCAGTTATATAGGGGGGTGGACGAATGAGCAGTTCTTC	CASSYIGGWTNEQFF
TRBJ1-3	TRBV28	many	NA	TGTGCCAGCCGCCCCGGCGTCGGAAACACCATATATTTT	CASRPGVGNTIYF
TRBJ2-2	TRBV7-6	many	NA	TGTGCCAGCAGCCGGGACACCGGGGAGCTGTTTTTT	CASSRDTGELFF
TRBJ2-1	TRBV5-1	many	TRBD1	TGCGCCAGCAGCTCAGTGGGGGACAGGGGGGTCCTGAGGGGCGATGAGCAGTTCTTC	CASSSVGDRGVLRGDEQFF
TRBJ2-3	TRBV6-7	many	TRBD2	TGTGCCAGCACCGACGAGGGAGGGCCGAATAGCACAGATACGCAGTATTTT	CASTDEGGPNSTDTQYF